This T cell receptor (beta chain) is from a study of cytomegalovirus exposure and HLA in healthy donors. Study summary: Researchers previously reported finding roughly 120 million unique TCR beta sequences from around 200 million T cells. General study findings and limits: Segments of the TCR beta V type were, in most cases, productive about 90% or about 30% of the time in an earlier analysis. Based on reports, TCR beta sequences accurately predicted HLA-A and HLA-B alleles for most subjects.

CDR1 is LGHNA, CDR2 YNFKEQ, per germline. The V gene lost 7 bases and the J gene lost 2 bases, with 24 bases spanning the gap. The CDR3 covers 19 residues. Each donor's status was that of a healthy bone marrow donor. On this clone: The target antigen is unknown.

A multiplex PCR was run with 60 Vbeta primers and 13 Jbeta primers. TCRdb's table, derived via immunoSEQ multiplex PCR, lists solely in-frame clones and lacks some. The sample shows about 180,000 clones, roughly 87% of them seen only once. This clonotype originated in a woman between 45 and 60 years old in good health and CMV-seronegative. Sequencing input: PBMCs. The rearrangement uses TRBV4-2 and TRBJ2-6; D is perhaps TRBD1 (7 bases). The CDR3 DNA is TGTGCCAGCACCTCATTCCCGGGGGACAGAATCGCTGGGGCCAACGTCCTGACTTTC. It is translated as CASTSFPGDRIAGANVLTF.